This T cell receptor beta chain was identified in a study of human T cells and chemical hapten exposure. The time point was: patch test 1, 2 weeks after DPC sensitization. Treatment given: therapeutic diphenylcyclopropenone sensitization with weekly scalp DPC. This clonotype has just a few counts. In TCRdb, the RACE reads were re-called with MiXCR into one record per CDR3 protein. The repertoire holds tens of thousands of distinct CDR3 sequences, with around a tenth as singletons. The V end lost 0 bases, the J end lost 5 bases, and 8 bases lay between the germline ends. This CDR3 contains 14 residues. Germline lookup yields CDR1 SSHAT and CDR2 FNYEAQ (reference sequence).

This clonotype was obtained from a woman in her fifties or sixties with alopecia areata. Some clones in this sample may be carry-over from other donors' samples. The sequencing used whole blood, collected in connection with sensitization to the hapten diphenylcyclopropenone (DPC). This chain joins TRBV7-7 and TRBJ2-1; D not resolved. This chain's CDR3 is CASSLAGLDNEQFF. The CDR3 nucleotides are TGTGCCAGCAGCTTAGCGGGCCTGGACAATGAGCAGTTCTTC.